What follows are 8 T cell receptor beta chains derived from one specimen sequenced in a study of blood T cells in healthy people across ages. Through a sample-barcoded 5' primer and a J-beta primer mix, a second PCR was run for roughly 7 to 11 cycles. Each CDR3 protein is one row after TCRdb ran MiXCR on the 5' RACE reads. The repertoire has about 1.1 million distinct CDR3 sequences, around two fifths of them found once; the top ten carry under 15%. Input material: blood. These receptors originate from a man younger than 35 in good health.

This chain uses TRBV5-1 with TRBJ2-3; 8 nucleotides match TRBD2. Germline CDR1 SGHRS, CDR2 YFSETQ. The V segment lost 3 bases and the J segment 3 bases; nucleotides outside the gene matches: 9. The CDR3 is 16 residues long. CDR3 sequence (DNA): TGCGCCAGCAGCTGGGCCGCGGGGGGTATAACAGATACGCAGTATTTT. As protein: CASSWAAGGITDTQYF.

This clonotype came up a few times. The chain carries TRBV20-1 and TRBJ1-2, with 9 bases identical to TRBD1. Germline assignment: CDR1 DFQATT and CDR2 SNEGSKA (reference sequence). The V and J ends lost 6 bases and 8 bases, in that order; junction bases with no gene match: 4. CDR3 length: 11 amino acids. The CDR3 DNA reads TGCAGTGCAAGGACAGGGGAAGGCTACACCTTC. It translates to CSARTGEGYTF.

This chain connects TRBV6-6 to TRBJ2-7; 10 bases match TRBD1. CDR1 is MNHNY, CDR2 SVGAGI, per germline (reference sequence). V was clipped by 8 bases and J by 6 bases; unmatched bases: 16. The CDR3 is 16 amino acids. The DNA for the CDR3 is TGTGCCAGCGCACCCGGGACAGGGGTCCTTTTTGGCGAGCAGTACTTC. This gives the protein CASAPGTGVLFGEQYF.

The CDR3 DNA reads TGTGCCATCAGTGGTCTAGACAGGGGAGAGACCCAGTACTTC. This gives the protein CAISGLDRGETQYF. This chain uses TRBV10-3 with TRBJ2-5, with 8 positions matching TRBD1. Per the germline V gene, CDR1 is ENHRY and CDR2 is SYGVKD. V was pared by 4 bases and J by 4 bases, with 5 bases of the junction left unmatched. The CDR3 is 14 residues long.

This clonotype was picked up a small number of times. V usage is TRBV27 and J usage is TRBJ1-3, with no clear D. Trimming shortened V by 4 bases and J by 2 bases, and 9 bases separated the two germline ends. The germline V gene has CDR1 MNHEY and CDR2 SMNVEV (reference sequence). CDR3 length: 14 residues. The CDR3 protein is CASSSRRPGNTIYF. The CDR3, as DNA: TGTGCCAGCAGTTCCCGGAGGCCTGGAAACACCATATATTTT.

This clonotype turned up a few times. The chain has TRBV20-1 and TRBJ1-5; a possible D gene is TRBD1 (5 bases). The V gene lost 4 bases and the J gene lost 4 bases, with 17 bases spanning the gap. Per germline, CDR1 DFQATT and CDR2 SNEGSKA (reference sequence). This CDR3 comprises 15 residues. In DNA form, the CDR3 reads TGCAGTGCTACTGAGAGCACAGGCCAAAATCAGCCCCAGCATTTT. Protein: CSATESTGQNQPQHF.

V is TRBV12-3 or TRBV12-4 and J is TRBJ2-3, with D perhaps matching TRBD1 or TRBD2 (5 bases each). The CDR3 runs 14 residues. The V gene lost 6 bases and the J gene lost 7 bases, with 17 bases spanning the gap. The CDR3 is CASRAPGPPNTQYF. The DNA of the CDR3 is TGTGCCAGCAGAGCCCCGGGACCTCCAAATACGCAGTATTTT.

This clonotype was found a few times. This rearrangement joins TRBV27 to TRBJ1-5, with a possible D match to TRBD1 (6 bases). V shed 5 bases and J shed 5 bases, with 16 bases lying between them. Germline CDR1 reads MNHEY; CDR2 reads SMNVEV (reference sequence). The CDR3 spans 15 residues. The CDR3 DNA reads as TGTGCCAGCAGTACAGGGTTATGGAGGGATCAGCCCCAGCATTTT. Translated: CASSTGLWRDQPQHF.